This T cell receptor (beta chain) comes out of a study of CD8+CD57+ T cells in acquired aplastic anemia. The authors sequenced patients whose flow cytometry had shown CD8+CD57+ cell expansion. The patients, all of them, had severe acquired aplastic anemia. This clonotype was seen repeatedly, ten times or more. Its antigen remains unknown. The study's findings and limits: Patients and controls turned out to have 25 to 30 CD8+ CDR3 sequences in common.

CDR3 size: 13 residues. Germline CDR1 reads SGHAT; CDR2 reads FQNNGV. V was pared by 4 bases and J by 6 bases, with 5 bases of the junction left unmatched. Genomic DNA served as template for TCR beta VDJ and CDR3 profiling. TCRdb recomputed calls from the reads with MiXCR, one row per CDR3 protein. The profile shows roughly 61,000 distinct CDR3 sequences, around 60% of them singletons. The rearrangement joins TRBV11-2 to TRBJ2-7; TRBD1 agrees at 8 bases. The sequence was collected from a human donor with aplastic anemia. The material sequenced was sorted CD4+, CD8+, or CD8+CD57+ T cells (not recorded which) from PBMCs. The CDR3 spells CASSWTGSGEQYV. The CDR3 nucleotides are TGTGCCAGCAGCTGGACAGGGTCTGGCGAGCAGTACGTC.